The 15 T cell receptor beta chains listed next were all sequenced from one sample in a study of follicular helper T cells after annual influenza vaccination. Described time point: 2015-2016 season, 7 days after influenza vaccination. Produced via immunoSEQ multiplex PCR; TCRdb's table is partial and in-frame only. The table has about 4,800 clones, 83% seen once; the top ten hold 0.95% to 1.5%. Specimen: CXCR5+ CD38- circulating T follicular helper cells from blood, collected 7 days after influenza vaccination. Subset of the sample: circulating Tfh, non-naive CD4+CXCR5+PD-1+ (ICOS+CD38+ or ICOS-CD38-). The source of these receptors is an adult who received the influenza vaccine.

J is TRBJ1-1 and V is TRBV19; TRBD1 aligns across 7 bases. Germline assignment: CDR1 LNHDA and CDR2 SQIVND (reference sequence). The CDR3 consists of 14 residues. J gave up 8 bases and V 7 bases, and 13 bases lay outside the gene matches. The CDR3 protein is CASTKEGASKEAFF. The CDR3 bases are TGTGCCAGTACCAAAGAGGGGGCCAGTAAGGAAGCTTTCTTT.

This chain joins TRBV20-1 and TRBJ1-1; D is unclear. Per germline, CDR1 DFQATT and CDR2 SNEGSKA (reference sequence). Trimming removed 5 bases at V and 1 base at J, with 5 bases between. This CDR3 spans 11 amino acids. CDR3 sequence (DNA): TGCAGTGCTGACAAGAACACTGAAGCTTTCTTT. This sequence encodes CSADKNTEAFF.

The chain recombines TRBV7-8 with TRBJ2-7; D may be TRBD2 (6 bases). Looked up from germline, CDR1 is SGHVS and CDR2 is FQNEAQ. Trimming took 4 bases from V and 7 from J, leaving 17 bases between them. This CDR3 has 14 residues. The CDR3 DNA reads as TGTGCCAGCAGCTCGCTTCAGGGCGGGGTTGAGCAGTACTTC. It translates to CASSSLQGGVEQYF.

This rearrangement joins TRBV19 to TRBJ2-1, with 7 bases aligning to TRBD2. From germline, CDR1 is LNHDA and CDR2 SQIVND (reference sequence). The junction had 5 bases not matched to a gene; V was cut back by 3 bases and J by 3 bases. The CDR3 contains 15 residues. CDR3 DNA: TGTGCCAGTAGTATTATGGCGGGGGTCTACAATGAGCAGTTCTTC. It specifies CASSIMAGVYNEQFF.

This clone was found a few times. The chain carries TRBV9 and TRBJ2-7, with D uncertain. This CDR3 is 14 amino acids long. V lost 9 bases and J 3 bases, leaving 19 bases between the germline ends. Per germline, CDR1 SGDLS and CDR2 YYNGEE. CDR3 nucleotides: TGTGCCAAAGGTGGAAGCCGGTCTTACTACGAGCAGTACTTC. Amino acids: CAKGGSRSYYEQYF.

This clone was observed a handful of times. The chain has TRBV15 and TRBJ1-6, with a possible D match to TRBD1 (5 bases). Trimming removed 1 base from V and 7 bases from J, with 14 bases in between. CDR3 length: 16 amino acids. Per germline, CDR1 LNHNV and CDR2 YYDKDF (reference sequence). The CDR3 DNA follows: TGTGCCACCAGCAGAGCCGGGACCGGATTAAATTCACCCCTCCACTTT. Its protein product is CATSRAGTGLNSPLHF.

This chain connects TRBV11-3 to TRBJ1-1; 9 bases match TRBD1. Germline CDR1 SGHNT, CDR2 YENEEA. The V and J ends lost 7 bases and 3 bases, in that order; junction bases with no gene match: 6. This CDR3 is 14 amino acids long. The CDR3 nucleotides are TGTGCCAGCATCACAGGGGGCTCGGACACTGAAGCTTTCTTT. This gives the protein CASITGGSDTEAFF.

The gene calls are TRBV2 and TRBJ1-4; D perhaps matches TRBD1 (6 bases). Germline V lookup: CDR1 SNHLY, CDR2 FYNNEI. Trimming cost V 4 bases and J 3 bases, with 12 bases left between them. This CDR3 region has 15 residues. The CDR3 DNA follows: TGTGCCAGCAGTGTAGAACAGGGCTCTAATGAAAAACTGTTTTTT. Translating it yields CASSVEQGSNEKLFF.

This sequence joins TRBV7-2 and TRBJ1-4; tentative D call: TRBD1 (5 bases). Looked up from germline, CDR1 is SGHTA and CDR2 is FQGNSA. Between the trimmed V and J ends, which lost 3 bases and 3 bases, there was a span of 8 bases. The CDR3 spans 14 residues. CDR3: CASSFQGSNEKLFF. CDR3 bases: TGTGCCAGCAGCTTTCAGGGCTCTAATGAAAAACTGTTTTTT.

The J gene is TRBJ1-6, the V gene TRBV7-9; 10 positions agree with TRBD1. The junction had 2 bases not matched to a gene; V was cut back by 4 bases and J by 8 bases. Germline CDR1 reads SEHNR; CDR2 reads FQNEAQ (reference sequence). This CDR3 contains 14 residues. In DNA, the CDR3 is TGTGCCAGCAGCTCTGGACAGGGGGATTCACCCCTCCACTTT. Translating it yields CASSSGQGDSPLHF. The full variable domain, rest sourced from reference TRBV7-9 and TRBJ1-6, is DTGVSQNPRHKITKRGQNVTFRCDPISEHNRLYWYRQTLGQGPEFLTYFQNEAQLEKSRLLSDRFSAERPKGSFSTLEIQRTEQGDSAMYLCASSSGQGDSPLHFGNGTRLTVT.

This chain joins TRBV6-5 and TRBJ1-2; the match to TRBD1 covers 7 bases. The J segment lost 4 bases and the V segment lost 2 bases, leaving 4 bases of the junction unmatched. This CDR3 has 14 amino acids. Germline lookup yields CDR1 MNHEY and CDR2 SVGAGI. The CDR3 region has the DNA TGTGCCAGCAGTTACCAAGACAGGGCCTATGGCTACACCTTC. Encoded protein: CASSYQDRAYGYTF.

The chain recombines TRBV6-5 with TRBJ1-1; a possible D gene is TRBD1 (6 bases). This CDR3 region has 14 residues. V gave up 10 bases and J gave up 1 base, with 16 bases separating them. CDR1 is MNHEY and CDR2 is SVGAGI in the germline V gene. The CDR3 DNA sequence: TGTGCCATCAGCAAACAGGGTGAGAACACTGAAGCTTTCTTT. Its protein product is CAISKQGENTEAFF.

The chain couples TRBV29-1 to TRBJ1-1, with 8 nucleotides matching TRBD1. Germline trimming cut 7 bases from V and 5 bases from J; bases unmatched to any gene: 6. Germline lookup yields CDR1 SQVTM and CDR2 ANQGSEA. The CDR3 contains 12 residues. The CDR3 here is CSAGGWGTEAFF. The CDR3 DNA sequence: TGCAGCGCAGGGGGCTGGGGGACTGAAGCTTTCTTT.

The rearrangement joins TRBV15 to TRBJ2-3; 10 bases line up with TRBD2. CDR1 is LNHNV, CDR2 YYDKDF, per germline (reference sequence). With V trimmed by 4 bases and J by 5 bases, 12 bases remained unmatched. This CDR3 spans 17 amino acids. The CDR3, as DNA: TGTGCCACCAGCAAATTACAGCGGGGGGGCTCTTTAGATACGCAGTATTTT. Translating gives CATSKLQRGGSLDTQYF. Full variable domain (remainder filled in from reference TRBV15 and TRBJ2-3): DAMVIQNPRYQVTQFGKPVTLSCSQTLNHNVMYWYQQKSSQAPKLLFHYYDKDFNNEADTPDNFQSRRPNTSFCFLDIRSPGLGDTAMYLCATSKLQRGGSLDTQYFGPGTRLTVL.

The CDR3 bases are TGTGCCAGCAGTGGAGGGGGGACGAGCACCGGGGAGCTGTTTTTT. Translated, it gives CASSGGGTSTGELFF. The chain links TRBV2 to TRBJ2-2, with D perhaps being TRBD1 or TRBD2 (6 bases each). Germline CDR1 and CDR2: SNHLY and FYNNEI. V was trimmed by 4 bases and J by 4 bases, leaving 13 bases between them. The CDR3 runs 15 residues.